A single sample gave rise to the 27 T cell receptor beta chains below, sequenced in a study of OX40 agonist ivuxolimab in advanced cancers. Sequencing used immunoSEQ multiplex PCR; TCRdb keeps in-frame clones, though not all of them. The table has 20,000 to 30,000 clones, approximately 79% seen once. Sequencing used CD4+ or CD8+ T cells sorted from blood, obtained in a trial of the OX40 agonist ivuxolimab. The receptor set was obtained from an adult with an advanced solid tumor such as melanoma, head and neck, liver or kidney cancer.

The chain uses TRBV27 and TRBJ1-6, with 7 bases aligning to TRBD1. V lost 5 bases to trimming and J lost 7 bases; unmatched junction nucleotides: 5. Germline values: CDR1 MNHEY, CDR2 SMNVEV (reference sequence). The CDR3 runs to 14 residues. The CDR3 sequence is CASSAGTENSPLHF. The CDR3 DNA is TGTGCCAGCAGTGCCGGGACAGAGAATTCACCCCTCCACTTT.

This clone is judged medium-sized. The chain uses TRBV10-2 and TRBJ1-5; D is uncertain. The germline gives CDR1 WSHSY, CDR2 SAAADI. This CDR3 has 12 amino acids. Between the trimmed V and J ends, which lost 10 bases and 4 bases, there was a span of 11 bases. Written as DNA, the CDR3 is TGCGCCACCTCCGATCCAAATCAGCCCCAGCATTTT. It encodes CATSDPNQPQHF.

The CDR3 bases are TGTGCCTGGGGACTAGACACAGATACGCAGTATTTT. The encoded protein is CAWGLDTDTQYF. The V call is TRBV30, the J call TRBJ2-3, with 7 bases aligning to TRBD2. With 5 bases clipped from V and 2 bases from J, the junction kept 1 base outside the gene matches. The CDR3 is 12 amino acids. The germline gives CDR1 GTSNPN, CDR2 SVGIG (reference sequence).

This clone was recorded only once. The V and J genes are TRBV2 and TRBJ1-5; D is unresolved. Per germline, CDR1 SNHLY and CDR2 FYNNEI. The CDR3 totals 16 residues. V shed 2 bases and J shed 0 bases, with 11 bases lying between them. CDR3 in amino acids: CASSEISIYSNQPQHF. The CDR3 DNA reads TGTGCCAGCAGTGAAATAAGCATATATAGCAATCAGCCCCAGCATTTT.

The genes are TRBV6-1 and TRBJ1-1; possibly TRBD1 for D (6 bases). Trimming cost V 1 base and J 1 base, with 10 bases left between them. The CDR3 is 15 amino acids. Germline V gene data show CDR1 as MNHNS and CDR2 as SASEGT. This chain's CDR3 is CASSEGGGTNTEAFF. The CDR3 DNA follows: TGTGCCAGCAGTGAAGGTGGGGGCACGAACACTGAAGCTTTCTTT.

J is TRBJ1-1 and V is TRBV11-2; 9 bases match TRBD1. CDR3 length: 14 amino acids. CDR1 and CDR2 from the germline V gene are SGHAT and FQNNGV. Unmatched junction bases numbered 4, after V lost 6 bases and J lost 2 bases. As DNA, the CDR3 is TGTGCCAGCAGGACGGGACAGGGTAACACTGAAGCTTTCTTT. It encodes CASRTGQGNTEAFF.

This sequence joins TRBV18 and TRBJ1-6; TRBD1 agrees at 8 bases. The CDR3 is made up of 15 amino acids. Losses at the gene ends were 5 bases for V and 7 bases for J; bases not matched to a gene: 7. Germline assignment: CDR1 KGHSH and CDR2 LQKENI. CDR3 sequence (DNA): TGTGCCAGCTCAACCGGGACAGGTGAAAATTCACCCCTCCACTTT. Protein: CASSTGTGENSPLHF.

The CDR3 DNA follows: TGCGCCAGCAGCATTCTAGCGGGGAGTTACAATGAGCAGTTCTTC. This codes for CASSILAGSYNEQFF. The rearrangement joins TRBV5-1 to TRBJ2-1; 9 bases map to TRBD2. Germline loops: CDR1 SGHRS, CDR2 YFSETQ. CDR3 length: 15 amino acids. J lost 4 bases, V lost 4 bases, and 6 bases had no gene match.

This chain connects TRBV7-9 to TRBJ2-1; 9 bases are shared with TRBD2. Germline CDR1 SEHNR, CDR2 FQNEAQ (reference sequence). The V gene end was trimmed by 8 bases and the J gene end by 0 bases; junction bases not matched to a gene: 11. The CDR3 extends over 17 amino acids. CDR3 sequence: CASAGGRAALSYNEQFF. CDR3 nucleotide sequence: TGTGCCAGCGCGGGGGGGAGGGCCGCTCTCTCCTACAATGAGCAGTTCTTC. The complete variable domain, with remaining parts taken from reference TRBV7-9 and TRBJ2-1, reads DTGVSQNPRHKITKRGQNVTFRCDPISEHNRLYWYRQTLGQGPEFLTYFQNEAQLEKSRLLSDRFSAERPKGSFSTLEIQRTEQGDSAMYLCASAGGRAALSYNEQFFGPGTRLTVL.

The CDR3 here is CASSRGTVVEANTIYF. The CDR3, as DNA: TGCGCCAGCAGCAGGGGGACAGTTGTGGAAGCGAACACCATATATTTT. This chain joins TRBV4-1 and TRBJ1-3, with 7 bases matching TRBD1. The V gene end was trimmed by 5 bases and the J gene end by 7 bases; junction bases not matched to a gene: 14. The CDR3 covers 16 residues. Germline-derived CDR1 and CDR2 are MGHRA and YSYEKL.

This clone occurred once. The J gene is TRBJ1-5, the V gene TRBV5-6; TRBD1 is a possible D gene (5 bases). This CDR3 is built from 15 residues. V was pared by 2 bases and J by 1 base, with 10 bases between. From germline, CDR1 is SGHDT and CDR2 YYEEEE. CDR3 coding DNA: TGTGCCAGCAGCTTCGGGGGGATCAGCAATCAGCCCCAGCATTTT. As protein: CASSFGGISNQPQHF.

J is TRBJ2-6 and V is TRBV6-1; 7 positions match TRBD1. This CDR3 comprises 18 residues. Germline V gene sequence: CDR1 MNHNS, CDR2 SASEGT. V gave up 1 base and J gave up 2 bases; unmatched junction bases: 8. CDR3 sequence: CASSEVARGKTGANVLTF. In DNA, the CDR3 is TGTGCCAGCAGTGAAGTGGCCAGGGGGAAGACTGGGGCCAACGTCCTGACTTTC.

The chain is built from TRBV7-6 and TRBJ1-1; D is uncertain. The CDR3 is 12 residues long. Germline V gene lookup returns CDR1 SGHVS and CDR2 FNYEAQ. The ends were cut back, 4 bases at V and 2 bases at J, with 5 bases in the middle. The chain's CDR3 is CASSSANTEAFF. The DNA of the CDR3 is TGTGCCAGCAGCTCGGCTAACACTGAAGCTTTCTTT.

In its sample, this clone was seen a few times. V is TRBV6-5 and J is TRBJ1-5, with 10 nucleotides matching TRBD1. The CDR3 contains 14 residues. Unmatched junction bases numbered 3, after V lost 5 bases and J lost 5 bases. Germline V CDR1 and CDR2: MNHEY, SVGAGI. CDR3 sequence reads: CASSMTGGHQPQHF. DNA of the CDR3: TGTGCCAGCAGTATGACAGGGGGCCATCAGCCCCAGCATTTT.

The chain couples TRBV6-5 to TRBJ2-4; a weak D match, TRBD1 (5 bases). V lost 5 bases, J lost 11 bases, and 16 bases lay in between. Per the germline V gene, CDR1 is MNHEY and CDR2 is SVGAGI. The CDR3 contains 13 residues. This chain's CDR3 is CASSPGALRVQYF. The CDR3 bases are TGTGCCAGCAGTCCTGGGGCCCTACGCGTTCAGTACTTC.

The CDR3 nucleotides are TGTGCCAGCACCTCCAAGCCGGGACCAGAGACCCAGTACTTC. This gives the protein CASTSKPGPETQYF. The V gene is TRBV9, the J gene TRBJ2-5, with D perhaps assigned TRBD1 or TRBD2 (5 bases each). The CDR3 contains 14 residues. Trimming pared 6 bases from V and 4 bases from J, leaving 16 bases between. Germline CDR1 reads SGDLS; CDR2 reads YYNGEE.

The chain is built from TRBV28 and TRBJ1-2; possible D gene TRBD1, 5 bases. CDR1 is MDHEN and CDR2 is SYDVKM in the germline V gene. Trimming left V 2 bases short and J 8 bases short, with 15 bases between. The CDR3 covers 14 residues. CDR3 protein: CASSLVPGTGGYTF. As DNA, the CDR3 is TGTGCCAGCAGTTTAGTACCGGGGACTGGGGGCTACACCTTC.

This clone appeared once. The chain combines TRBV10-3 with TRBJ1-1; a weak D match, TRBD1 (5 bases). CDR3 length: 13 amino acids. Germline V CDR1 and CDR2: ENHRY, SYGVKD. The germline V and J ends were trimmed by 10 bases and 1 base, with 13 bases remaining between them. The CDR3 spells CATSLDTNTEAFF. For the CDR3, the DNA is TGTGCCACCTCTCTGGACACGAACACTGAAGCTTTCTTT.

The CDR3 loop is CASSDTSGGYYNEQFF. The CDR3 nucleotides read TGTGCCAGTAGTGATACTAGCGGGGGGTACTACAATGAGCAGTTCTTC. The gene calls are TRBV19 and TRBJ2-1; 12 bases line up with TRBD2. CDR3 length: 16 residues. The germline CDR1 and CDR2 sequences are LNHDA and SQIVND (reference sequence). Trimming at V came to 5 bases and at J to 3 bases, leaving 5 bases not matched to a gene.

The chain links TRBV5-4 to TRBJ2-2; either TRBD1 or TRBD2 may supply D (6 bases each). V lost 2 bases and J 7 bases, leaving 15 bases between the germline ends. The germline CDR1 and CDR2 sequences are SGHNT and YYREEE (reference sequence). The CDR3 covers 15 residues. The CDR3 sequence is CASSFPRGDGGELFF. CDR3 in DNA: TGTGCCAGCAGCTTCCCTAGGGGGGATGGCGGGGAGCTGTTTTTT.

In DNA, the CDR3 is TGTGCCATGGGGACAGGGGCGAATGAGCAGTTCTTC. This codes for CAMGTGANEQFF. The chain links TRBV19 to TRBJ2-1; the match to TRBD1 covers 10 bases. The CDR3 is made up of 12 amino acids. J lost 7 bases, V lost 10 bases, and 4 bases had no gene match. Germline loops: CDR1 LNHDA, CDR2 SQIVND (reference sequence).

This clone appeared a single time. The chain uses TRBV5-4 and TRBJ1-1, with D perhaps TRBD1 (5 bases). V was pared by 0 bases and J by 3 bases, with 9 bases between. CDR3 length: 14 amino acids. Germline V gene sequence: CDR1 SGHNT, CDR2 YYREEE (reference sequence). The DNA of the CDR3 is TGTGCCAGCAGCTTGGCTGCAGGGCACACTGAAGCTTTCTTT. It specifies CASSLAAGHTEAFF.

This chain uses TRBV29-1 with TRBJ1-2, with D uncertain. V gave up 0 bases and J gave up 4 bases, with 12 bases separating them. The CDR3 length is 14 residues. Germline CDR1 is SQVTM and CDR2 is ANQGSEA. This chain's CDR3 is CSVEDLQAAYGYTF. DNA for the CDR3: TGCAGCGTTGAAGATCTTCAGGCGGCCTATGGCTACACCTTC.

V usage is TRBV5-4 and J usage is TRBJ2-5; D is unresolved. Germline lookup yields CDR1 SGHNT and CDR2 YYREEE (reference sequence). Trimming left V 0 bases short and J 1 base short, with 1 base between. The CDR3 covers 12 residues. CDR3 bases: TGTGCCAGCAGCTTGGGCCAAGAGACCCAGTACTTC. It yields the protein CASSLGQETQYF.

The rearrangement joins TRBV7-8 to TRBJ1-2, with D uncertain. This CDR3 is 14 amino acids long. Looked up from germline, CDR1 is SGHVS and CDR2 is FQNEAQ. The V and J ends lost 1 base and 2 bases respectively, with 8 bases between them. In DNA form, the CDR3 reads TGTGCCAGCAGCTTAGGCTTAGTCAACTATGGCTACACCTTC. This gives the protein CASSLGLVNYGYTF.

The chain joins TRBV5-1 to TRBJ1-2, with 7 bases identical to TRBD1. Trimming cost V 2 bases and J 6 bases; bases outside gene matches: 7. The CDR3 consists of 14 residues. Germline loops: CDR1 SGHRS, CDR2 YFSETQ. The DNA of the CDR3 is TGCGCCAGCAGCTTCGGACAGGCGCTTGATGGCTACACCTTC. Protein product: CASSFGQALDGYTF.

This clone showed up just once. The chain couples TRBV6-5 to TRBJ2-5, with D perhaps matching TRBD2 (6 bases). The J call may be wrong; the DNA end is better matched by TRBJ2-7. Germline V gene lookup returns CDR1 MNHEY and CDR2 SVGAGI. The CDR3 has 15 amino acids. In DNA form, the CDR3 reads TGTGCCAGCAGTTACACTTTGGGGGGTCAGGGCGAGCAGTACTTC. This translates into CASSYTLGGQGEQYF.